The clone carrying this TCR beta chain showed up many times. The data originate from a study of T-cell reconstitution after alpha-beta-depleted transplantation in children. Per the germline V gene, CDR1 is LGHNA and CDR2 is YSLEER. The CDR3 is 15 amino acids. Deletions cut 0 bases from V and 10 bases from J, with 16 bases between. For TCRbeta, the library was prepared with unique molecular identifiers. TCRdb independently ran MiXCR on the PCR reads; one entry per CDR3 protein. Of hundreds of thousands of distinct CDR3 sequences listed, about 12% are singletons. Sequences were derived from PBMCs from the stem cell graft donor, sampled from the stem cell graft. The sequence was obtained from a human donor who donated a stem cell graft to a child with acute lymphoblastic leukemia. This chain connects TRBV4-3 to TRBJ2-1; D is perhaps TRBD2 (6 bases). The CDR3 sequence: CASSQEAGPTEEQFF. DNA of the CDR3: TGCGCCAGCAGCCAAGAGGCGGGGCCGACTGAGGAGCAGTTCTTC.